The next 25 T cell receptor beta chains were all read from a single sample in a study of blood T cell repertoires in COVID-19 (dated by TCRdb to the early 2020s). Library method: the immunoSEQ multiplex PCR assay. TCRdb holds this immuneACCESS table with in-frame rearrangements only. Some clones are missing; in checked studies, unresolved V genes explain under half, and the rest has no known cause. In all, the sample holds fewer than 250,000 clones, and about nine tenths of those were seen once. The leading ten clones occupy 1.1% of the sample. The specimen sequenced was peripheral blood. These receptors were collected from a man aged 25 to 40 with acute or convalescent COVID-19.

The chain has TRBV4-1 and TRBJ1-1; no clear D gene. Germline CDR1 MGHRA, CDR2 YSYEKL. The CDR3 length is 14 residues. Trimming cost V 2 bases and J 7 bases, with 14 bases left between them. CDR3 amino acids: CASSQKSLTLEAFF. The CDR3 coding sequence is TGCGCCAGCAGCCAAAAAAGCCTCACCCTTGAAGCTTTCTTT.

The chain has TRBV19 and TRBJ2-7; 12 nucleotides agree with TRBD2. Germline V gives CDR1 LNHDA, CDR2 SQIVND (reference sequence). This CDR3 region has 15 residues. Trimming took 5 bases from V and 2 from J; bases not matched to a gene: 4. The DNA of the CDR3 is TGTGCCAGTAGTTTGACTAGCGGGAGTACCTACGAGCAGTACTTC. It yields the protein CASSLTSGSTYEQYF.

V and J are TRBV27 and TRBJ2-1; D perhaps matches TRBD1 (5 bases). The V gene's germline CDR1 is MNHEY and CDR2 SMNVEV (reference sequence). Between the trimmed V and J ends, which lost 7 bases and 12 bases, there was a span of 10 bases. This CDR3 has 10 amino acids. The CDR3 protein is CASIGQGQFF. CDR3 DNA sequence: TGTGCCAGCATAGGGCAGGGGCAGTTCTTC.

This clone was recorded only once. This sequence joins TRBV12-5 and TRBJ1-1, with D perhaps matching TRBD1 (5 bases). Trimming left V 11 bases short and J 5 bases short, with 21 bases between. The germline V gene encodes CDR1 LGHNT and CDR2 FRNRAP. There are 14 residues in the CDR3. The CDR3, as DNA: TGTGCTGGTCGCTCGACAGTCGCTGGAACTGAAGCTTTCTTT. Protein: CAGRSTVAGTEAFF.

The chain combines TRBV18 with TRBJ2-1; 8 nucleotides align to TRBD1. Germline V lookup: CDR1 KGHSH, CDR2 LQKENI. This CDR3 region has 15 residues. The trim removed 0 bases at V and 6 bases at J, leaving 4 bases unmatched. The CDR3: CASSPPDRVANEQFF. CDR3 DNA: TGTGCCAGCTCACCACCGGACAGGGTCGCCAATGAGCAGTTCTTC.

The chain links TRBV30 to TRBJ2-3; TRBD1 might be the D (6 bases). V lost 2 bases and J lost 3, with 15 bases in between. The CDR3 consists of 15 residues. Germline CDR1 reads GTSNPN; CDR2 reads SVGIG (reference sequence). CDR3 coding DNA: TGTGCCTGGAGTCGGGCCTCGAGGGGGACAGATACGCAGTATTTT. Translating gives CAWSRASRGTDTQYF.

The V and J genes are TRBV3-1 (or the pseudogene TRBV3-2) and TRBJ2-2; D not certain. This CDR3 is built from 14 residues. The V gene lost 0 bases and the J gene lost 9 bases, with 11 bases spanning the gap. The germline CDR1 and CDR2 sequences are LGHDT and YNNKEL (reference sequence). The CDR3 DNA reads as TGTGCCAGCAGCCAAGATCGTCCGGTCCGGGAGCTGTTTTTT. Translated, it gives CASSQDRPVRELFF.

The rearrangement uses TRBV11-2 and TRBJ2-2; D unclear. Between the trimmed V and J ends, which lost 5 bases and 6 bases, there was a span of 7 bases. The CDR3 is 12 amino acids. The germline V gene has CDR1 SGHAT and CDR2 FQNNGV. This chain's CDR3 is CASSRASGELFF. CDR3 DNA sequence: TGTGCCAGCAGCCGAGCGTCCGGGGAGCTGTTTTTT.

This clone has only one observation. V usage is TRBV13 and J usage is TRBJ1-2, with 7 bases aligning to TRBD1. CDR3 length: 15 amino acids. V lost 5 bases and J lost 8; bases outside the gene matches: 14. CDR1 and CDR2 from the germline V gene are PRHDT and FYEKMQ (reference sequence). The chain's CDR3 is CASSGSGQPFSGYTF. CDR3 nucleotide sequence: TGTGCCAGCAGCGGTTCGGGACAGCCTTTTTCAGGCTACACCTTC.

The chain is built from TRBV7-9 and TRBJ1-1; D possibly corresponds to TRBD1 (6 bases). V gave up 5 bases and J gave up 3 bases, with 10 bases separating them. CDR1 is SEHNR and CDR2 is FQNEAQ in the germline V gene (reference sequence). The CDR3 covers 13 residues. For the CDR3, the DNA is TGTGCCAGCAGCCTCGGGACATACACTGAAGCTTTCTTT. The encoded protein is CASSLGTYTEAFF. The variable domain in full, completed from reference TRBV7-9 and TRBJ1-1, reads DTGVSQNPRHKITKRGQNVTFRCDPISEHNRLYWYRQTLGQGPEFLTYFQNEAQLEKSRLLSDRFSAERPKGSFSTLEIQRTEQGDSAMYLCASSLGTYTEAFFGQGTRLTVV.

This sequence joins TRBV29-1 and TRBJ2-3; 7 bases are shared with TRBD2. The CDR3 runs 18 residues. The trim removed 2 bases at V and 3 bases at J, leaving 17 bases unmatched. Germline V gives CDR1 SQVTM, CDR2 ANQGSEA. Here the CDR3 reads CSVERQPYGWEGTDTQYF. DNA for the CDR3: TGCAGCGTTGAAAGGCAGCCTTATGGGTGGGAGGGAACAGATACGCAGTATTTT.

The V and J genes are TRBV5-1 and TRBJ1-6, with 11 bases fitting TRBD1. The germline V gene has CDR1 SGHRS and CDR2 YFSETQ. The CDR3 contains 15 residues. V trimming: 3 bases; J trimming: 7 bases; junction bases outside the gene matches: 3. The CDR3 nucleotides read TGCGCCAGCAGCTCCGGGACAGGGGGGAATTCACCCCTCCACTTT. Translation: CASSSGTGGNSPLHF.

This clone was seen a few times. The CDR3 nucleotides are TGTGCCTCCCGGGACAGGACCTTTTCTGGAAACACCATATATTTT. Its protein is CASRDRTFSGNTIYF. The V and J genes are TRBV19 and TRBJ1-3, with TRBD1 matching over 8 bases. This CDR3 comprises 15 residues. Germline V lookup: CDR1 LNHDA, CDR2 SQIVND (reference sequence). V dropped 11 bases and J dropped 1; count of bases not matched to a gene: 10. Together with reference TRBV19 and TRBJ1-3, the CDR3 gives the full variable domain: DGGITQSPKYLFRKEGQNVTLSCEQNLNHDAMYWYRQDPGQGLRLIYYSQIVNDFQKGDIAEGYSVSREKKESFPLTVTSAQKNPTAFYLCASRDRTFSGNTIYFGEGSWLTVV.

The rearrangement joins TRBV12-5 to TRBJ1-2; TRBD1 matches at 8 bases. The CDR3 loop spans 14 amino acids. V was pared by 9 bases and J by 2 bases, with 8 bases of the junction left unmatched. The germline CDR1 and CDR2 sequences are LGHNT and FRNRAP. As DNA, the CDR3 is TGTGCTAGGCCCCGGACAGGGAACAACTATGGCTACACCTTC. It translates to CARPRTGNNYGYTF.

The count of this clone is one. The V and J genes are TRBV10-3 and TRBJ2-2; no clear D. Germline loops: CDR1 ENHRY, CDR2 SYGVKD. The CDR3 contains 13 residues. The germline V and J ends were trimmed by 4 bases and 6 bases, with 9 bases remaining between them. The CDR3 region has the DNA TGTGCCATCAGTGTCCCTCTCGCCGGGGAGCTGTTTTTT. This encodes CAISVPLAGELFF.

The chain combines TRBV27 with TRBJ2-7; D perhaps matches TRBD2 (6 bases). Trimming shortened V by 3 bases and J by 4 bases, and 13 bases separated the two germline ends. CDR3 length: 14 amino acids. Germline V gene lookup returns CDR1 MNHEY and CDR2 SMNVEV (reference sequence). CDR3 nucleotide sequence: TGTGCCAGCAGTTTCGCCGGGGGAGGTTACGAGCAGTACTTC. Protein product: CASSFAGGGYEQYF.

This clone has just a few counts. The chain is built from TRBV3-1 (or the pseudogene TRBV3-2) and TRBJ2-3, with TRBD2 matching 8 bases. Germline trimming cut 0 bases from V and 4 bases from J; bases unmatched to any gene: 6. The CDR3 is made up of 16 amino acids. Germline CDR1 reads LGHDT; CDR2 reads YNNKEL (reference sequence). DNA of the CDR3: TGTGCCAGCAGCCAAGAGGGTAGCGGGGTTGCAGATACGCAGTATTTT. Residues: CASSQEGSGVADTQYF.

The rearrangement links TRBV27 to TRBJ2-7; 7 positions match TRBD1. Germline values: CDR1 MNHEY, CDR2 SMNVEV (reference sequence). This CDR3 spans 14 amino acids. Unmatched junction bases numbered 4, after V lost 3 bases and J lost 2 bases. Here the CDR3 reads CASSFNRGTYEQYF. The CDR3 DNA reads as TGTGCCAGCAGTTTCAACAGGGGAACCTACGAGCAGTACTTC.

The rearrangement joins TRBV6-2 or TRBV6-3 to TRBJ1-1; D unresolved. The CDR3 is 12 amino acids. The germline V gene encodes CDR1 MNHEY and CDR2 SVGEGT. V was trimmed by 5 bases and J by 2 bases, leaving 6 bases between them. CDR3 sequence reads: CASSRVNTEAFF. CDR3 sequence (DNA): TGTGCCAGCAGTAGAGTAAACACTGAAGCTTTCTTT.

This sequence joins TRBV27 and TRBJ2-2; 11 bases fit TRBD1. V trimming: 6 bases; J trimming: 7 bases; junction bases outside the gene matches: 19. Germline-derived CDR1 and CDR2 are MNHEY and SMNVEV (reference sequence). The CDR3 totals 19 residues. The CDR3, as DNA: TGTGCCAGCAGAAAGCTGATACCGGGACAGGGGGGAAAAGGCGGGGAGCTGTTTTTT. Translating gives CASRKLIPGQGGKGGELFF.

The chain links TRBV30 to TRBJ1-3; TRBD1 might be the D (6 bases). V dropped 6 bases and J dropped 3 bases, with 12 bases sitting between them. This CDR3 spans 13 amino acids. Germline CDR1 is GTSNPN and CDR2 is SVGIG (reference sequence). This chain's CDR3 is CACPLQGGNTIYF. In nucleotides, the CDR3 is TGTGCCTGTCCTTTACAGGGTGGAAACACCATATATTTT.

The V call is TRBV19, the J call TRBJ2-7; 9 nucleotides line up with TRBD2. This CDR3 spans 15 amino acids. Germline CDR1 LNHDA, CDR2 SQIVND (reference sequence). J was trimmed by 1 base and V by 3 bases; bases with no gene match: 4. DNA for the CDR3: TGTGCCAGTAGTATCACAGCGGGAGGTTCCTACGAGCAGTACTTC. It translates to CASSITAGGSYEQYF. The complete variable domain, with remaining parts taken from reference TRBV19 and TRBJ2-7, reads DGGITQSPKYLFRKEGQNVTLSCEQNLNHDAMYWYRQDPGQGLRLIYYSQIVNDFQKGDIAEGYSVSREKKESFPLTVTSAQKNPTAFYLCASSITAGGSYEQYFGPGTRLTVT.

The CDR3 region is CASSFEGISGELFF. CDR3 DNA: TGTGCCAGCAGCTTTGAGGGTATTTCCGGGGAGCTGTTTTTT. J is TRBJ2-2 and V is TRBV7-9; D perhaps matches TRBD2 (5 bases). V was pared by 3 bases and J by 6 bases, with 11 bases between. Germline CDR1 reads SEHNR; CDR2 reads FQNEAQ (reference sequence). The CDR3 extends over 14 amino acids.

This clone occurred once. V gene TRBV30 combines with J gene TRBJ1-1; no reliable D call. The CDR3 extends over 17 amino acids. Germline-derived CDR1 and CDR2 are GTSNPN and SVGIG (reference sequence). Trimming removed 1 base at V and 7 bases at J, with 25 bases between. CDR3 DNA: TGTGCCTGGAGTGGTTATCACCATGGCGGAGGAAGTTATGAAGCTTTCTTT. Residues: CAWSGYHHGGGSYEAFF.

The chain carries TRBV15 and TRBJ2-7, with D possibly being TRBD1 (7 bases). Germline values: CDR1 LNHNV, CDR2 YYDKDF (reference sequence). Trimming removed 0 bases at V and 2 bases at J, with 8 bases between. CDR3 length equals 14 residues. This chain's CDR3 is CATSRDRGAYEQYF. As DNA, the CDR3 is TGTGCCACCAGCAGAGACAGGGGGGCCTACGAGCAGTACTTC.